The TCR beta chain described here comes from a study of post-analysis software for immune sequencing data. In the study overall: Relapsing-remitting, secondary progressive and progressive-relapsing multiple sclerosis were all included among the disease courses. The study, taken as a whole, reports: Clustering by F measure revealed strong co-clustering among samples prepared together in one batch. With TRBV5-6, TRBV5-1 and TRBV20-1 included, about five TRBV segments were more frequent in patients than in controls. Those with multiple sclerosis, the patient group, showed significantly lower normalized Chao1 diversity than controls.

Libraries were made from TCR beta cDNA, and they carried unique molecular identifiers. Some 500,000 cDNA molecules came from around 1 to 9.1 million T cells. TCRdb itself ran the PCR reads through MiXCR, one entry per CDR3 protein. The table shows hundreds of thousands of distinct CDR3 sequences, with roughly 45% occurring only once. As to this clonotype: Its antigen is not known.

The CDR3 sequence is 17 residues long. Trimming at V came to 3 bases and at J to 3 bases, leaving 7 bases not matched to a gene. CDR1 SGHNT and CDR2 YENEEA come from the germline V gene. The chain employs TRBV11-3 and TRBJ2-1; 11 bases match TRBD2. The material sequenced was blood. This receptor was identified in a girl aged 5-17 years with multiple sclerosis. In nucleotides, the CDR3 is TGTGCCAGCAGCTTGGGTAGCGGGGGGGCCAGCTACAATGAGCAGTTCTTC. Translation gives CASSLGSGGASYNEQFF.